The sequence of this TCR beta chain was determined in a study of blood T cells in healthy people across ages. V gave up 6 bases and J gave up 9 bases; unmatched junction bases: 9. The CDR3 length is 13 residues. Germline loops: CDR1 SNHLY, CDR2 FYNNEI. General study findings and limits: Diversity was higher, and naive CD4+ cells more numerous, in long-lived donors than in aged donors. Investigators treated diversity estimates from one million T cells as underestimates. Unsorted PBMC material precluded a definitive naive versus antigen-experienced comparison.

This clonotype was detected only a few times. The antigen remains unidentified. Sample-barcoded 5' priming and a J-beta primer mix drove a second PCR of about 6 to 12 cycles. Using its own MiXCR run on the 5' RACE reads, TCRdb lists one record per CDR3 protein. Seen here are roughly 1,700,000 distinct CDR3 sequences, approximately 28% observed once, and the top ten hold 7.7%. This clonotype was sampled from a woman in her 30s in good health. Sequencing was carried out using blood. V is TRBV2 and J is TRBJ2-3, with TRBD2 matching over 7 bases. The CDR3 loop reads CASRDLGGMTQYF. In DNA form, the CDR3 reads TGTGCCAGCAGGGACTTGGGGGGGATGACGCAGTATTTT.